The present T cell receptor beta chain was sequenced within a study of persistence of HIV-infected CD4 T cells. Nonspecific anti-CD3/anti-CD28 bead stimulation represents the broad CD4+ T cell repertoire. Sorting selected CD4+ T cells upregulating both CD40 ligand and CD69. Study results and caveats: Antigen-responding cells were enriched for degenerate expanded CDR3beta sequences.

This was the immunoSEQ version 4 assay in survey mode. Produced via immunoSEQ multiplex PCR; TCRdb's table is partial and in-frame only. The data hold about 45,000 clones, with just under 90% observed a single time. A word on this clone: Its antigen remains unidentified.

Trimming took 0 bases from V and 2 from J, leaving 20 bases between them. Germline CDR1 and CDR2: SGHRS and YFSETQ. CDR3 length: 18 residues. Material: CD4+ T cells sorted from PBMCs after 18-hour stimulation, obtained from a patient who received antiretroviral therapy. The genes are TRBV5-1 and TRBJ2-5; no definite D call. The TCR originated in an adult woman with HIV who was CMV-seropositive. The CDR3 loop is CASSLGIEGHVGQETQYF. The CDR3 region has the DNA TGCGCCAGCAGCTTGGGGATAGAAGGCCATGTGGGTCAAGAGACCCAGTACTTC.